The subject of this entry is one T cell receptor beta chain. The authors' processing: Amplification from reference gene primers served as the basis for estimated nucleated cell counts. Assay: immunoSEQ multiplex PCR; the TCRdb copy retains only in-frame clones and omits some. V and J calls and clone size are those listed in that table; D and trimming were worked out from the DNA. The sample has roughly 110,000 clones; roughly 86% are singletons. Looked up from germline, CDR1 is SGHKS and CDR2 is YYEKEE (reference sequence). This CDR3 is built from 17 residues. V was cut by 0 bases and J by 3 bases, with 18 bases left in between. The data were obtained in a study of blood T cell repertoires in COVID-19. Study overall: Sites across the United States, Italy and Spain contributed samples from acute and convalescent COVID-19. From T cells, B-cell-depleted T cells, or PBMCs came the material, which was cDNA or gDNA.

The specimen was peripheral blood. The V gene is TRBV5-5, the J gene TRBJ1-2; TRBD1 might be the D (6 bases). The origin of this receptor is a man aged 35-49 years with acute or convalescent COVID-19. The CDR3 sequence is CASSLAFSRGAYYGYTF. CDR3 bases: TGTGCCAGCAGCTTGGCCTTCTCCCGGGGGGCGTACTATGGCTACACCTTC.